This is a list of T cell receptor beta chains from one sample in a study of shared clonotypes between healthy human individuals. Produced via immunoSEQ multiplex PCR; TCRdb's table is partial and in-frame only. Among 1.5 million to 2.5 million clones listed, about 95% were seen once. Sequencing was done on a sample of naive CD8+ T cells sorted from blood. Every receptor here comes from a man between 18 and 29 years old in good health. Both conserved end residues are part of each CDR3. A D gene is named only where the DNA matches it firmly. Size tells how often a clone was seen (once, few, many) or the class of an expanded clone, and some rows leave it out.

D,size,J,V,DNA,CDR3
NA,NA,TRBJ1-5,TRBV28,TGTGCCAGCAGTTTTCGTAGCAATCAGCCCCAGCATTTT,CASSFRSNQPQHF
NA,once,TRBJ1-2,TRBV25-1,TGTGCCAGCAGTGAAAGGGAGGTAAACTATGGCTACACCTTC,CASSEREVNYGYTF
NA,NA,TRBJ2-6,TRBV7-9,TGTGCCAGCAGCGCATCCACGGGCTTAAGCTCTGGGGCCAACGTCCTGACTTTC,CASSASTGLSSGANVLTF
NA,NA,TRBJ1-1,TRBV27,TGTGCCAGCAGTTTATCGGGCTGGGTGAGGATGAACACTGAAGCTTTCTTT,CASSLSGWVRMNTEAFF
NA,NA,TRBJ1-1,TRBV6-6,TGTGCCAGCAGTTACTCGATGTCGAACACTGAAGCTTTCTTT,CASSYSMSNTEAFF
NA,NA,TRBJ2-6,TRBV7-3,TGTGCCAGCAGCTTATTGGGTTCCTCTGGGGCCAACGTCCTGACTTTC,CASSLLGSSGANVLTF
NA,NA,TRBJ2-5,TRBV2,TGTGCCAGCAGTGAAGGCCTCCAGGTTCCGGAGACCCAGTACTTC,CASSEGLQVPETQYF
TRBD1,NA,TRBJ2-3,TRBV7-6,TGTGCCAGCAGCTTCGGCCCCCAAGGACAGGCAGATACGCAGTATTTT,CASSFGPQGQADTQYF
NA,NA,TRBJ2-3,TRBV28,TGTGCCAGGGGCCGGGCCGATAATTTT,CARGRADNF
NA,NA,TRBJ1-3,TRBV28,TGTGCCAGCAGTTTACGAGGGATCACTGGAAACACCATATATTTT,CASSLRGITGNTIYF
TRBD2,NA,TRBJ2-3,TRBV4-1,TGCGCCAGCAGCCAAGATAGGCTAGCGGGAGGGGTAGATACGCAGTATTTT,CASSQDRLAGGVDTQYF
TRBD1,once,TRBJ1-1,TRBV9,TGTGCCAGCAGGGATCTCGGGACAGGGATAGAAGCTTTCTTT,CASRDLGTGIEAFF
TRBD1,NA,TRBJ2-7,TRBV7-9,TGTGCCAGCAGCTTCCGAGCCACAGGGGGTTGGGAGCAGTACTTC,CASSFRATGGWEQYF
TRBD1,NA,TRBJ1-2,TRBV4-1,TGCGCCAGCAGCTATCACCCGACAGGGGATTATGGCTACACCTTC,CASSYHPTGDYGYTF
NA,once,TRBJ1-2,TRBV25-1,TGTGCCAGCAGTAGAGGGACGGCCTTCTATGGCTACACCTTC,CASSRGTAFYGYTF
NA,NA,TRBJ2-2,TRBV7-6,TGTGCCAGCAGCAGCCGAGAGGGGGGCTGGACCGGGGAGCTGTTTTTT,CASSSREGGWTGELFF
NA,NA,TRBJ2-6,TRBV5-8,TGTGCCAGCAGCGCCGGACGGGACGTCCTGACTTTC,CASSAGRDVLTF
TRBD2,NA,TRBJ2-2,TRBV13,TGTGCCAGCAGCCTAGGGAGCGGGAGGTTCGCCGGGGAGCTGTTTTTT,CASSLGSGRFAGELFF
NA,NA,TRBJ2-2,TRBV7-9,TGTGCCAGCAGCTTAGGGGGGACGCATAACACCGGGGAGCTGTTTTTT,CASSLGGTHNTGELFF
NA,NA,TRBJ2-7,TRBV6-6,TGTGCCAGCAGCCGAAACTGGGGACCCGACTACGAGCAGTACTTC,CASSRNWGPDYEQYF
NA,NA,TRBJ2-7,TRBV2,TGTGCCAGCAGTGAACGAATCTCCCTTTCCTACGAGCAGTACTTC,CASSERISLSYEQYF
NA,NA,TRBJ2-7,TRBV4-3,TGCGCCAGCAGCCACCTACTAGAGGGTACGCCCTACTTC,CASSHLLEGTPYF
TRBD1,few,TRBJ1-6,TRBV7-9,TGTGCCAGCAGACTTGGACAGGGGAATTCACCCCTCCACTTT,CASRLGQGNSPLHF
TRBD2,NA,TRBJ2-1,TRBV14,TGTGCCAGCAGCCAGTGGGGGGGACTAGGATGGAATGAGCAGTTCTTC,CASSQWGGLGWNEQFF
NA,once,TRBJ2-7,TRBV5-4,TGTGCCAGCAGCCTCGAGGGCTCCTACGAGCAGTACTTC,CASSLEGSYEQYF
TRBD2,NA,TRBJ2-5,TRBV7-9,TGTGCCAGCAGCCCGACTAGCGTTCAAGAGACCCAGTACTTC,CASSPTSVQETQYF
TRBD2,NA,TRBJ2-2,TRBV27,TGTGCCAGCAGTTTATCGGCGGGAGAGGCCGGGGAGCTGTTTTTT,CASSLSAGEAGELFF
TRBD1,NA,TRBJ2-2,TRBV7-9,TGTGCCAGCAAGGGACAGTCGAACACCGGGGAGCTGTTTTTT,CASKGQSNTGELFF
NA,NA,TRBJ1-1,TRBV29-1,TGCAGCGTCCAACAACCATTGACAGGCTTTACGACGATGAACACTGAAGCTTTCTTT,CSVQQPLTGFTTMNTEAFF